Below, 5 T cell receptor beta chains from the same sample are listed, as sequenced in a study of blood T cell repertoires in COVID-19. The method was immunoSEQ multiplex PCR; TCRdb's version includes in-frame clones alone and lacks a portion of them. The table shows about 100,000 clones, with around 86% occurring only once. The specimen sequenced was PBMCs or T cells enriched from blood (not recorded which). The source is a woman between 50 and 59 years old who had recovered from COVID-19.

The chain couples TRBV9 to TRBJ2-1; TRBD1 matches 7 bases. The germline gives CDR1 SGDLS, CDR2 YYNGEE. V lost 3 bases, J lost 0 bases, and 6 bases stayed unmatched. There are 16 residues in the CDR3. The DNA of the CDR3 is TGTGCCAGCAGCGGAGGACAGGCGAGCTCCTACAATGAGCAGTTCTTC. This gives the protein CASSGGQASSYNEQFF.

The chain joins TRBV30 to TRBJ1-2, with D possibly being TRBD1 (5 bases). V lost 0 bases and J 7 bases, leaving 18 bases between the germline ends. Germline assignment: CDR1 GTSNPN and CDR2 SVGIG (reference sequence). CDR3 length: 15 residues. The DNA for the CDR3 is TGTGCCTGGAGTGTTCGTGTCGACAGTTTCCTTGGCTACACCTTC. This codes for CAWSVRVDSFLGYTF. Drawing the rest from reference TRBV30 and TRBJ1-2, the complete variable domain is SQTIHQWPATLVQPVGSPLSLECTVEGTSNPNLYWYRQAAGRGLQLLFYSVGIGQISSEVPQNLSASRPQDRQFILSSKKLLLSDSGFYLCAWSVRVDSFLGYTFGSGTRLTVV.

The V call is TRBV2, the J call TRBJ2-3, with 7 bases lining up with TRBD2. The CDR3 has 15 residues. Germline V gene sequence: CDR1 SNHLY, CDR2 FYNNEI. After removal of 6 bases from V and 0 bases from J, the junction contained 6 bases not matched to a gene. CDR3 in amino acids: CASRVPSGSTDTQYF. The CDR3 DNA follows: TGTGCCAGCAGAGTTCCTAGCGGAAGCACAGATACGCAGTATTTT.

This chain joins TRBV19 and TRBJ2-5; 7 bases align to TRBD1. This CDR3 spans 18 amino acids. J lost 2 bases, V lost 2 bases, and 14 bases had no gene match. Germline V gene data show CDR1 as LNHDA and CDR2 as SQIVND (reference sequence). DNA for the CDR3: TGTGCCAGTAGTATAACAGGATACTCGGGACAGCTTCAAGAGACCCAGTACTTC. Translated, it gives CASSITGYSGQLQETQYF.

V gene TRBV5-4 combines with J gene TRBJ2-2; TRBD1 matches 11 bases. With 4 bases clipped from V and 6 bases from J, the junction kept 5 bases outside the gene matches. Germline assignment: CDR1 SGHNT and CDR2 YYREEE (reference sequence). The CDR3 runs 15 residues. The CDR3 coding sequence is TGTGCCAGCAGCCAGGGGACAGGGGGTTCCGGGGAGCTGTTTTTT. Amino acid sequence: CASSQGTGGSGELFF.